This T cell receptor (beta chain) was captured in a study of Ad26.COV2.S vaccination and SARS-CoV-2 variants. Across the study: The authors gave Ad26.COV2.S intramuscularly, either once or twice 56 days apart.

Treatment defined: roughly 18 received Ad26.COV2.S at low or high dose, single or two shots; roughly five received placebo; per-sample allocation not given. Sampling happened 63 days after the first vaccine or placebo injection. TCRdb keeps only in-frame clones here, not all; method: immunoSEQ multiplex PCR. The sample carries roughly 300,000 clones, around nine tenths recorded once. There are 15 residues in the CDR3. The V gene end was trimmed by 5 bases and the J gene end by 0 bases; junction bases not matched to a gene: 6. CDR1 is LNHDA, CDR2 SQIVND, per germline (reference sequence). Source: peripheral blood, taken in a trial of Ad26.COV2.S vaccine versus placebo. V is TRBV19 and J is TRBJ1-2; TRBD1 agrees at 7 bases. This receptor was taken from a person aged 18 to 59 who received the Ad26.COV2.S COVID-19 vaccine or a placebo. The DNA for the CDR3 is TGTGCCAGTAGTTTAAGCAGGGGGACTAACTATGGCTACACCTTC. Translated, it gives CASSLSRGTNYGYTF.